These T cell receptor beta chains were read from a single sample in a study of cytomegalovirus exposure and HLA in healthy donors. Produced via immunoSEQ multiplex PCR; TCRdb's table is partial and in-frame only. The table has 86,000 or so clones, almost 97% seen once; the top ten hold 1.6%. The sequencing sample was made of PBMCs. The receptors shown here come from a man younger than 30 in good health and CMV-seropositive. The CDR3 runs from the conserved cysteine through the conserved F or W. The D gene is left open where the match is weak. A clone size is listed for some rows: how often the clone was seen (once, few, many), or a class if it is expanded.

V gene	clone size	D gene	J gene	CDR3 protein	CDR3 DNA
TRBV19	.	.	TRBJ2-7	CASSLGHPLYEQYF	TGTGCCAGTAGTTTAGGACACCCCCTGTACGAGCAGTACTTC
TRBV6-1	.	TRBD1	TRBJ1-3	CASSPRDRPGNTIYF	TGTGCCAGCAGTCCCCGGGACAGACCTGGAAACACCATATATTTT
TRBV7-8	.	TRBD2	TRBJ2-3	CASSNPSGRADTQYF	TGTGCCAGCAGCAACCCTAGCGGGAGGGCAGATACGCAGTATTTT
TRBV27	.	.	TRBJ1-5	CASSTGYQPQHF	TGTGCCAGCAGTACAGGGTATCAGCCCCAGCATTTT
TRBV5-5	.	.	TRBJ2-2	CASSQAGLDTGELFF	TGTGCCAGCAGCCAAGCAGGGTTGGACACCGGGGAGCTGTTTTTT
TRBV9	.	TRBD2	TRBJ2-3	CASSVASSGIDTQYF	TGTGCCAGCAGCGTAGCTTCTAGCGGGATAGATACGCAGTATTTT
TRBV6-5	.	TRBD2	TRBJ2-7	CATLAGEQYF	TGTGCCACCCTAGCGGGCGAGCAGTACTTC
TRBV5-8	.	.	TRBJ1-5	CASSLGQHSNQPQHF	TGTGCCAGCAGCTTGGGACAGCATAGCAATCAGCCCCAGCATTTT
TRBV5-1	.	TRBD1	TRBJ2-2	CASSSDRGAAGELFF	TGCGCCAGCAGCTCCGACAGGGGCGCAGCCGGGGAGCTGTTTTTT
TRBV6-4	.	.	TRBJ1-1	CASSSGRAEAFF	TGTGCCAGCAGTTCGGGTCGGGCTGAAGCTTTCTTT
TRBV4-1	once	TRBD2	TRBJ2-1	CASSRDPGLVGQQFF	TGCGCCAGCAGCCGGGATCCGGGACTAGTGGGTCAGCAGTTCTTC
TRBV13	.	.	TRBJ2-3	CASSYFTDTQYF	TGTGCCAGCAGCTACTTCACAGATACGCAGTATTTT
TRBV5-6	.	TRBD1	TRBJ2-3	CASSFPGGETDTQYF	TGTGCCAGCAGCTTCCCAGGGGGTGAGACAGATACGCAGTATTTT
TRBV27	.	.	TRBJ2-2	CASSFWFGSGITGELFF	TGTGCCAGCAGTTTTTGGTTCGGGAGTGGTATCACCGGGGAGCTGTTTTTT
TRBV2	.	TRBD2	TRBJ2-7	CASSEDGRRGLAGGPDEQYF	TGTGCCAGCAGTGAAGATGGCAGACGTGGGCTCGCGGGAGGGCCCGACGAGCAGTACTTC
TRBV7-9	.	.	TRBJ2-7	CASSPSVYEQYF	TGTGCCAGCAGCCCGAGCGTTTACGAGCAGTACTTC
TRBV28	.	.	TRBJ1-5	CASSEFIRGNQPQHF	TGTGCCAGCAGCGAATTTATCCGAGGCAATCAGCCCCAGCATTTT